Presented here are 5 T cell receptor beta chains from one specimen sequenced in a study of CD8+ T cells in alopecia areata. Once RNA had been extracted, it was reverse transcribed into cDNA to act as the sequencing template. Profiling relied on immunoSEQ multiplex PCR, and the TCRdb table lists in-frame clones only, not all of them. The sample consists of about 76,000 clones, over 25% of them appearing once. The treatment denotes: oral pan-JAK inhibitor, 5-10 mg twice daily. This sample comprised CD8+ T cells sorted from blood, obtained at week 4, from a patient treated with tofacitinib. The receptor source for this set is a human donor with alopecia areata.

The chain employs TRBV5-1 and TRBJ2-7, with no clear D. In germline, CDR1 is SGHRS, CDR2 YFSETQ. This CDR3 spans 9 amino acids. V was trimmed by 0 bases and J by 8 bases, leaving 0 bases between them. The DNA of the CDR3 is TGCGCCAGCAGCTTGGAGCAGTACTTC. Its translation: CASSLEQYF.

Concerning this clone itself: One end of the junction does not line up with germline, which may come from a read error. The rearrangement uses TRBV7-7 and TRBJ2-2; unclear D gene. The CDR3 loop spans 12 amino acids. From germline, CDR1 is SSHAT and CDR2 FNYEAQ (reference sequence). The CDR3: CASSLPSGELFF. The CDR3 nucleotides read TGTGCTAGCAGCTTACCTAGCGGGGAGCTGTTTTTT.

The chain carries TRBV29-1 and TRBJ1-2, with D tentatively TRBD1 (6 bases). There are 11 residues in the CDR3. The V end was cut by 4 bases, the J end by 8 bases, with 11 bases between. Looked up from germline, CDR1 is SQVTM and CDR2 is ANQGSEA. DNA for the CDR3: TGCAGCGTTGTCCCGACAGGCGGCTACACCTTC. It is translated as CSVVPTGGYTF.

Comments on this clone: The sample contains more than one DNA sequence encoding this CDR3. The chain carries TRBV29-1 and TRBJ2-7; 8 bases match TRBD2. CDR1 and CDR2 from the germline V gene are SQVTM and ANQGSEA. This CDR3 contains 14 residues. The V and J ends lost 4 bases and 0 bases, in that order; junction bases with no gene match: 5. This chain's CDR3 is CSVAGLGSSYEQYF. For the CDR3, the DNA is TGCAGCGTTGCGGGACTAGGTAGCTCCTACGAGCAGTACTTC.

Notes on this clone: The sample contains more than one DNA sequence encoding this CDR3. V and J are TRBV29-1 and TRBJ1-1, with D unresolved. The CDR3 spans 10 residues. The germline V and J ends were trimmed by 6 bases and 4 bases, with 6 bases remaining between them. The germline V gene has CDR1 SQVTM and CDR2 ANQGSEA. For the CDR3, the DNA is TGCAGCGTGGGTGGCACTGAAGCTTTCTTT. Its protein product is CSVGGTEAFF.